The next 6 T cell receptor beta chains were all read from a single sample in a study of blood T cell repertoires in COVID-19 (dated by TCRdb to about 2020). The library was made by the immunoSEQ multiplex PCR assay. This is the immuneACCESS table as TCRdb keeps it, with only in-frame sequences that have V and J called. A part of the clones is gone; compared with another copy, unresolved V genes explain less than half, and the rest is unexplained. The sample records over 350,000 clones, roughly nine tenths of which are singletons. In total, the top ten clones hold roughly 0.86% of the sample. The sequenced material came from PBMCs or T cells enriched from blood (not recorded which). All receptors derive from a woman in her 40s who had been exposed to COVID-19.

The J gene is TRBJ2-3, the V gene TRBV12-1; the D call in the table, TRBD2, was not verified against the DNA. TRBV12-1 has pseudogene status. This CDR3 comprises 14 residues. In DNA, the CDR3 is TGTGCCAGCAGTCCAAAGAGGGGCACAGATACGCAGTATTTT. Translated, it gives CASSPKRGTDTQYF.

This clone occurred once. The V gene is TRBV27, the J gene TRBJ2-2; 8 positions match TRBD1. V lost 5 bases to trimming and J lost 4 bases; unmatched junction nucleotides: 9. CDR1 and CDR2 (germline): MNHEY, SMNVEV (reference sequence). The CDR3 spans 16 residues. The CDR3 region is CASSPWTGLFTGELFF. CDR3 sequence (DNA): TGTGCCAGCAGTCCCTGGACAGGGTTGTTCACCGGGGAGCTGTTTTTT.

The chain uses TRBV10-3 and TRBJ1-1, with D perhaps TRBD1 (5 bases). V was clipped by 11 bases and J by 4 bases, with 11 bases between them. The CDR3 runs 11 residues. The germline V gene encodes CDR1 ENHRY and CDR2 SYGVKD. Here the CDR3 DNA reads TGTGCCGCGTCGGGGGGCACTGAAGCTTTCTTT. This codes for CAASGGTEAFF.

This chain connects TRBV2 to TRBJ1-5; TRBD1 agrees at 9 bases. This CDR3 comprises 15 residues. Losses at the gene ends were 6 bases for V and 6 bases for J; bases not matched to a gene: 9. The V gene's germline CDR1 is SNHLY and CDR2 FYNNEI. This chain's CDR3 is CASRATGGAGQPQHF. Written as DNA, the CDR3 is TGTGCCAGCAGAGCTACAGGGGGCGCGGGTCAGCCCCAGCATTTT.

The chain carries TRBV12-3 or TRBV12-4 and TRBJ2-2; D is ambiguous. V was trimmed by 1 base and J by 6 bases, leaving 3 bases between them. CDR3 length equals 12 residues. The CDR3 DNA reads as TGTGCCAGCAGTTTAGGAGCCGGGGAGCTGTTTTTT. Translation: CASSLGAGELFF.

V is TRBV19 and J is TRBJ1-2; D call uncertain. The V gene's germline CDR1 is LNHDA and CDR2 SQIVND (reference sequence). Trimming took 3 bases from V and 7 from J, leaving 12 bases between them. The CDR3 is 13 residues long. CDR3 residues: CASSILRYSGYTF. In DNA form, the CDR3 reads TGTGCCAGTAGTATCTTGCGGTACTCTGGCTACACCTTC.